This T cell receptor (beta chain) was found in a study of blood T cells in healthy people across ages. V gave up 0 bases and J gave up 1 base, with 9 bases separating them. Germline V lookup: CDR1 SGHKS, CDR2 YYEKEE (reference sequence). CDR3 length: 15 amino acids. Samples had at least 6.5 million PBMCs isolated from them. Primers used in a second PCR of about 7 to 11 cycles were a sample-barcoded 5' primer and a J-beta primer mix. TCRdb called the 5' RACE reads again in MiXCR, with one record for every CDR3 protein. The sample lists fewer than 2 million distinct CDR3 sequences; approximately 39% were seen once. A word on this clonotype: Its matching antigen is unknown.

Study conclusions and caveats: Shifts in expanded clonotypes may have been confounded by donor CMV status, which was unknown. More naive CD4+ cells and higher diversity marked long-lived donors relative to aged donors.

The chain joins TRBV5-5 to TRBJ2-3; no reliable D call. Sequences were obtained from blood. The origin of this receptor is a human donor in good health. The CDR3 loop reads CASSLGPFRTDTQYF. The CDR3 bases are TGTGCCAGCAGCTTGGGCCCGTTCCGCACAGATACGCAGTATTTT.